The clone carrying this T cell receptor beta chain has only a few counts. Clones were sequenced by immunoSEQ multiplex PCR, and TCRdb holds only the in-frame ones, with some missing. The profile shows roughly 93,000 clones, approximately 90% of them singletons. V dropped 9 bases and J dropped 3; count of bases not matched to a gene: 7. The CDR3 totals 13 residues. Looked up from germline, CDR1 is SNHLY and CDR2 is FYNNEI. This sample is part of a study of T cell changes during pregnancy in multiple sclerosis. The sample was peripheral blood, taken after pregnancy. The chain couples TRBV2 to TRBJ1-1, with TRBD1 identical over 7 bases. This TCR was sampled from a female donor in good health, enrolled as a control in a pregnancy study. CDR3: CARTGSRDTEAFF. CDR3 DNA: TGTGCCAGGACAGGGTCGAGGGACACTGAAGCTTTCTTT.